This T cell receptor beta chain stems from a study of blood T cell repertoires in COVID-19. Across the study: In each case, the material was cDNA or gDNA derived from T cells, B-cell-depleted T cells, or PBMCs.

The study recruited people aged about 18 to 95 years across around 24 US areas. Clinical history reported by participants formed the basis on which cohorts were assigned. Cohort 3 donors counted as recovered after two negative PCRs, clearance, or resolved symptoms. The CDR3 has 15 residues. In germline, CDR1 is SQVTM, CDR2 ANQGSEA. V was pared by 8 bases and J by 8 bases, with 25 bases between. Measured with immunoSEQ multiplex PCR; TCRdb has only the in-frame clones, and not every one. This table has 280,000 or so clones, around 84% appearing once. The source of this sequence is a woman in her forties or fifties who had recovered from COVID-19. The specimen sequenced was PBMCs or T cells enriched from blood (not recorded which). The chain is built from TRBV29-1 and TRBJ1-5; D is possibly TRBD1 (6 bases). The CDR3 spells CSSNGDTLQREPQHF. The CDR3 nucleotides read TGCAGCTCCAATGGGGACACCCTTCAAAGGGAGCCCCAGCATTTT.